The 7 T cell receptor beta chains listed next were all sequenced from one sample in a study of blood T cell repertoires in COVID-19. Assay used: immunoSEQ multiplex PCR; TCRdb lists only in-frame clones, some missing. The table has approximately 96,000 clones, 70% to 90% seen once. Sequencing was carried out using peripheral blood. The receptors come from a woman older than 75 with acute or convalescent COVID-19.

The chain employs TRBV27 and TRBJ2-2, with 10 bases matching TRBD2. Germline CDR1 MNHEY, CDR2 SMNVEV (reference sequence). The CDR3 covers 17 residues. Trimming at V came to 3 bases and at J to 2 bases, leaving 6 bases not matched to a gene. In nucleotides, the CDR3 is TGTGCCAGCAGTTTCCTCGGACTAGCGGAAAACACCGGGGAGCTGTTTTTT. Amino acid sequence: CASSFLGLAENTGELFF.

The rearrangement uses TRBV7-2 and TRBJ2-1; D uncertain. The CDR3 runs to 16 residues. Germline V gives CDR1 SGHTA, CDR2 FQGNSA. V shed 0 bases and J shed 8 bases, with 17 bases lying between them. In DNA, the CDR3 is TGTGCCAGCAGCTTAGCTCCTTTCCTTAGTCTGCATGAGCAGTTCTTC. It specifies CASSLAPFLSLHEQFF.

This chain uses TRBV4-3 with TRBJ2-7, with 7 bases identical to TRBD2. The CDR3 runs to 16 residues. V dropped 0 bases and J dropped 3; count of bases not matched to a gene: 8. Per the germline V gene, CDR1 is LGHNA and CDR2 is YSLEER. The CDR3 region has the DNA TGCGCCAGCAGCCAAGACCTCGGACTAGGGGACTACGAGCAGTACTTC. Translation gives CASSQDLGLGDYEQYF.

This chain links TRBV9 with TRBJ1-1; 8 bases agree with TRBD1. CDR1 is SGDLS and CDR2 is YYNGEE in the germline V gene. Trimming cost V 4 bases and J 0 bases; bases outside gene matches: 5. The CDR3 extends over 15 amino acids. The CDR3 is CASSKGQGLNTEAFF. CDR3 DNA: TGTGCCAGCAGCAAAGGACAGGGACTGAACACTGAAGCTTTCTTT.

The chain has TRBV5-1 and TRBJ1-2; 7 bases fit TRBD1. This CDR3 is built from 15 residues. The germline V gene encodes CDR1 SGHRS and CDR2 YFSETQ. Unmatched junction bases numbered 6, after V lost 0 bases and J lost 4 bases. CDR3 coding DNA: TGCGCCAGCAGCTTGGCGACAGGGACCTTCTATGGCTACACCTTC. Translating gives CASSLATGTFYGYTF.

This chain links TRBV6-5 with TRBJ1-2; D gene uncertain. CDR1 and CDR2 from the germline V gene are MNHEY and SVGAGI. V lost 1 base and J lost 8, with 14 bases in between. This CDR3 has 14 residues. The CDR3 nucleotides read TGTGCCAGCAGTTACTTGGGCAGGCCTCAAGGCTACACCTTC. Its translation: CASSYLGRPQGYTF.

This clone was picked up one time. The V and J genes are TRBV7-2 and TRBJ2-1; TRBD1 aligns across 10 bases. The J segment lost 13 bases and the V segment lost 1 base, leaving 4 bases of the junction unmatched. The CDR3 extends over 13 amino acids. Germline V gives CDR1 SGHTA, CDR2 FQGNSA. CDR3 loop: CASSLEGQGIQFF. CDR3 nucleotides: TGTGCCAGCAGCTTAGAGGGACAGGGGATACAGTTCTTC.